This entry lists 8 T cell receptor beta chains sequenced from one sample in a study of blood T cell repertoires in COVID-19. Generated by immunoSEQ multiplex PCR, the TCRdb table keeps only in-frame clones and is missing some. Of around 190,000 clones listed, around three quarters were seen once; the top ten hold less than 20%. Source material: PBMCs or T cells enriched from blood (not recorded which). These receptors came from a woman aged 45 to 65 with acute COVID-19.

This clone was picked up a small number of times. The chain joins TRBV11-3 to TRBJ2-3; D may be TRBD2 (7 bases). V dropped 2 bases and J dropped 5 bases, with 11 bases sitting between them. The germline V gene has CDR1 SGHNT and CDR2 YENEEA. This CDR3 spans 14 amino acids. The DNA of the CDR3 is TGTGCCAGCAGCTTACGGGGGGCCAAAGATACGCAGTATTTT. It is translated as CASSLRGAKDTQYF.

CDR3 sequence (DNA): TGTGCCAGCAGTTTTAGTCGTGCCATATATTTT. It translates to CASSFSRAIYF. The chain carries TRBV28 and TRBJ1-3; D is unresolved. This CDR3 has 11 residues. The ends were cut back, 3 bases at V and 11 bases at J, with 8 bases in the middle. Germline loops: CDR1 MDHEN, CDR2 SYDVKM.

V is TRBV5-8 and J is TRBJ1-6, with a tentative D call TRBD1 (5 bases). The V gene's germline CDR1 is SGHTS and CDR2 YDEGEE. CDR3 size: 17 residues. The V and J ends lost 0 bases and 6 bases respectively, with 16 bases between them. CDR3 nucleotides: TGTGCCAGCAGCTTGGGATCCGTCCGGGGGTTTAATTCACCCCTCCACTTT. It is translated as CASSLGSVRGFNSPLHF.

The chain has TRBV7-2 and TRBJ2-5; D might be TRBD1 (7 bases). The CDR3 consists of 16 residues. V was cut by 3 bases and J by 0 bases, with 14 bases left in between. Per germline, CDR1 SGHTA and CDR2 FQGNSA. This CDR3 reads CASSLGAGGYQETQYF. For the CDR3, the DNA is TGTGCCAGCAGCTTGGGGGCAGGGGGGTACCAAGAGACCCAGTACTTC.

A few counts support this clone. V gene TRBV10-2 combines with J gene TRBJ1-5; D is unclear. The CDR3 is made up of 14 amino acids. The germline gives CDR1 WSHSY, CDR2 SAAADI. V lost 8 bases and J lost 8, with 19 bases in between. The CDR3 sequence: CASAEREGGEPQHF. The DNA for the CDR3 is TGCGCCAGCGCCGAACGGGAGGGTGGCGAGCCCCAGCATTTT.

The chain recombines TRBV7-8 with TRBJ1-2; 10 nucleotides align to TRBD1. The germline gives CDR1 SGHVS, CDR2 FQNEAQ. Trimming removed 0 bases from V and 1 base from J; junction bases left unmatched: 2. This CDR3 contains 16 residues. This CDR3 reads CASSLAGTGVNYGYTF. DNA for the CDR3: TGTGCCAGCAGCTTAGCGGGGACAGGGGTTAACTATGGCTACACCTTC. Complete variable domain (other parts from reference TRBV7-8 and TRBJ1-2): GAGVSQSPRYKVAKRGQDVALRCDPISGHVSLFWYQQALGQGPEFLTYFQNEAQLDKSGLPSDRFFAERPEGSVSTLKIQRTQQEDSAVYLCASSLAGTGVNYGYTFGSGTRLTVV.

This sequence joins TRBV18 and TRBJ1-2; 8 nucleotides match TRBD1. This CDR3 contains 14 residues. V lost 3 bases, J lost 2 bases, and 2 bases stayed unmatched. Germline V CDR1 and CDR2: KGHSH, LQKENI. This CDR3 reads CASSPDRGNYGYTF. CDR3 sequence (DNA): TGTGCCAGCTCACCCGACAGGGGAAACTATGGCTACACCTTC.

V gene TRBV14 combines with J gene TRBJ2-3, with 8 bases that match TRBD1. V shed 1 base and J 1 base; nucleotides not matched to a gene: 10. The CDR3 sequence is 18 residues long. Germline loops: CDR1 SGHDN, CDR2 FVKESK. The CDR3 DNA reads as TGTGCCAGCAGCCAAGGTATCGACAGGGGTTACCGCACAGATACGCAGTATTTT. Translating gives CASSQGIDRGYRTDTQYF.